Listed here are 24 T cell receptor beta chains from one sample, sequenced in a study of cytomegalovirus exposure and HLA in healthy donors. With 60 Vbeta and 13 Jbeta primers, the PCR was carried out. Sequencing used immunoSEQ multiplex PCR; TCRdb keeps in-frame clones, though not all of them. The data hold some 160,000 clones, with 70% to 90% observed a single time. Sequenced input: PBMCs. These receptors were obtained from a woman aged 40 to 49 in good health and CMV-seropositive.

The rearrangement links TRBV28 to TRBJ1-1; 7 bases match TRBD1. The CDR3 length is 13 residues. Germline-derived CDR1 and CDR2 are MDHEN and SYDVKM. V lost 10 bases and J lost 0; bases outside the gene matches: 5. This CDR3 is CAIRGQLNTEAFF. CDR3 coding DNA: TGTGCCATCCGGGGACAGTTGAACACTGAAGCTTTCTTT.

The rearrangement uses TRBV5-1 and TRBJ2-2; 7 bases are shared with TRBD1. The CDR3 totals 15 residues. Germline V CDR1 and CDR2: SGHRS, YFSETQ. V lost 0 bases to trimming and J lost 3 bases; unmatched junction nucleotides: 2. The CDR3 loop is CASSLVQGDTGELFF. CDR3 DNA: TGCGCCAGCAGCTTGGTTCAGGGGGACACCGGGGAGCTGTTTTTT.

The count of this clone is one. The V gene is TRBV5-1, the J gene TRBJ2-5; D gene ambiguous. Deletions cut 2 bases from V and 3 bases from J, with 8 bases between. The CDR3 has 13 amino acids. Germline V gives CDR1 SGHRS, CDR2 YFSETQ. The CDR3 sequence: CASSFPGEETQYF. The CDR3 nucleotides are TGCGCCAGCAGCTTTCCCGGAGAAGAGACCCAGTACTTC.

V usage is TRBV11-3 and J usage is TRBJ2-7; 7 bases agree with TRBD1. The germline V gene encodes CDR1 SGHNT and CDR2 YENEEA. The CDR3 extends over 11 amino acids. J was trimmed by 3 bases and V by 10 bases; bases with no gene match: 3. The CDR3 coding sequence is TGTGCCAAAACAGGGGTCTACGAGCAGTACTTC. Its protein product is CAKTGVYEQYF.

This sequence joins TRBV18 and TRBJ1-1; TRBD1 matches 8 bases. The germline V gene has CDR1 KGHSH and CDR2 LQKENI. The CDR3 runs 17 residues. J lost 2 bases, V lost 0 bases, and 8 bases had no gene match. CDR3 sequence: CASSPPPGTGENTEAFF. As DNA, the CDR3 is TGTGCCAGCTCACCACCTCCCGGGACAGGAGAAAACACTGAAGCTTTCTTT.

This chain connects TRBV7-3 to TRBJ2-1, with TRBD2 identical over 10 bases. The CDR3 loop spans 15 amino acids. V gave up 5 bases and J gave up 4 bases; unmatched junction bases: 5. Germline-derived CDR1 and CDR2 are SGHTA and FQGTGA. The CDR3 DNA is TGTGCCAGCAGCACGGGACTAGCGCCTTACAATGAGCAGTTCTTC. Its protein product is CASSTGLAPYNEQFF. Complete variable domain (other parts from reference TRBV7-3 and TRBJ2-1): GAGVSQTPSNKVTEKGKYVELRCDPISGHTALYWYRQSLGQGPEFLIYFQGTGAADDSGLPNDRFFAVRPEGSVSTLKIQRTERGDSAVYLCASSTGLAPYNEQFFGPGTRLTVL.

The J gene is TRBJ2-2, the V gene TRBV19; possibly TRBD2 for D (5 bases). CDR3 length: 15 amino acids. Between the trimmed V and J ends, which lost 5 bases and 1 base, there was a span of 11 bases. The germline V gene encodes CDR1 LNHDA and CDR2 SQIVND (reference sequence). CDR3 in DNA: TGTGCCAGTAGTTCCCGGGAAGGGAACACCGGGGAGCTGTTTTTT. This encodes CASSSREGNTGELFF. Variable domain in full (rest from reference TRBV19 and TRBJ2-2): DGGITQSPKYLFRKEGQNVTLSCEQNLNHDAMYWYRQDPGQGLRLIYYSQIVNDFQKGDIAEGYSVSREKKESFPLTVTSAQKNPTAFYLCASSSREGNTGELFFGEGSRLTVL.

This chain uses TRBV30 with TRBJ2-7; the match to TRBD1 covers 8 bases. Germline lookup yields CDR1 GTSNPN and CDR2 SVGIG (reference sequence). The CDR3 has 15 residues. V lost 1 base, J lost 9 bases, and 14 bases stayed unmatched. The CDR3: CAWSGGGQGQPRQYF. The CDR3 DNA sequence: TGTGCCTGGAGTGGAGGCGGACAGGGACAACCGAGGCAGTACTTC.

The rearrangement links TRBV7-2 to TRBJ2-7; D is possibly TRBD2 (6 bases). The CDR3 loop spans 14 amino acids. The V end was cut by 8 bases, the J end by 2 bases, with 16 bases between. CDR1 SGHTA and CDR2 FQGNSA come from the germline V gene. CDR3 in DNA: TGTGCCAGCGACGGGGGTCGGGGGACCTACGAGCAGTACTTC. It codes for CASDGGRGTYEQYF.

The chain uses TRBV4-1 and TRBJ2-7, with a possible D match to TRBD2 (5 bases). The CDR3 has 16 amino acids. CDR1 is MGHRA and CDR2 is YSYEKL in the germline V gene. Between the trimmed V and J ends, which lost 3 bases and 3 bases, there was a span of 18 bases. CDR3 in DNA: TGCGCCAGCAGCCAGGGCCCCGCCGGGGTGGACTACGAGCAGTACTTC. Translation gives CASSQGPAGVDYEQYF.

The chain employs TRBV4-1 and TRBJ2-5; a possible D gene is TRBD2 (5 bases). This CDR3 is built from 15 residues. V lost 4 bases and J lost 5, with 17 bases in between. Germline V gene lookup returns CDR1 MGHRA and CDR2 YSYEKL. The CDR3 protein is CASSRQERSGETQYF. As DNA, the CDR3 is TGCGCCAGCAGCCGTCAGGAGCGCTCGGGGGAGACCCAGTACTTC.

This chain links TRBV30 with TRBJ1-2; 8 bases agree with TRBD1. From germline, CDR1 is GTSNPN and CDR2 SVGIG (reference sequence). The V and J ends lost 2 bases and 7 bases, in that order; junction bases with no gene match: 6. The CDR3 is 13 amino acids. The CDR3 is CAWSIIGQGGYTF. The CDR3 DNA sequence: TGTGCCTGGAGTATAATTGGACAGGGTGGCTACACCTTC.

This chain uses TRBV2 with TRBJ2-1; D may be TRBD1 (5 bases). This CDR3 contains 15 residues. The germline V gene has CDR1 SNHLY and CDR2 FYNNEI. V lost 1 base and J 8 bases, leaving 15 bases between the germline ends. CDR3 region: CASSEEGQGRDEQFF. CDR3 nucleotide sequence: TGTGCCAGCAGTGAAGAAGGGCAGGGAAGGGATGAGCAGTTCTTC.

The V gene is TRBV6-1, the J gene TRBJ1-6, with D unresolved. The CDR3 has 13 amino acids. Trimming shortened V by 5 bases and J by 10 bases, and 12 bases separated the two germline ends. The germline V gene has CDR1 MNHNS and CDR2 SASEGT. CDR3 amino acids: CASSPPGDSPLHF. Written as DNA, the CDR3 is TGTGCCAGCAGTCCACCGGGTGACTCACCCCTCCACTTT.

This sequence joins TRBV5-1 and TRBJ2-7, with a tentative D call TRBD1 (6 bases). Trimming shortened V by 0 bases and J by 6 bases, and 19 bases separated the two germline ends. CDR3 length equals 16 residues. The germline V gene has CDR1 SGHRS and CDR2 YFSETQ. The CDR3, as DNA: TGCGCCAGCAGCTTGGAACAGGGAATAGTTGTAAGCGAGCAGTACTTC. It translates to CASSLEQGIVVSEQYF.

The chain recombines TRBV11-2 with TRBJ2-1; D possibly corresponds to TRBD2 (6 bases). Trimming removed 5 bases at V and 0 bases at J, with 17 bases between. From germline, CDR1 is SGHAT and CDR2 FQNNGV. This CDR3 is built from 17 residues. DNA for the CDR3: TGTGCCAGCAGCCCACGCGGGGCGGATAGCTCCTACAATGAGCAGTTCTTC. Residues: CASSPRGADSSYNEQFF.

This clone came up once. This chain connects TRBV5-1 to TRBJ2-7; a possible D gene is TRBD2 (7 bases). Germline lookup yields CDR1 SGHRS and CDR2 YFSETQ. V was pared by 4 bases and J by 2 bases, with 16 bases between. The length of the CDR3 is 15 residues. The CDR3 DNA follows: TGCGCCAGCAGCCCGTCGGGGGGCCTCGCCTACGAGCAGTACTTC. This sequence encodes CASSPSGGLAYEQYF.

The rearrangement links TRBV6-6 to TRBJ1-1, with 7 bases that match TRBD1. The V gene end was trimmed by 10 bases and the J gene end by 0 bases; junction bases not matched to a gene: 5. Germline lookup yields CDR1 MNHNY and CDR2 SVGAGI (reference sequence). This CDR3 has 13 residues. The CDR3: CATRDRLNTEAFF. As DNA, the CDR3 is TGTGCCACCAGGGACAGACTGAACACTGAAGCTTTCTTT.

The V call is TRBV9, the J call TRBJ2-1, with 7 bases identical to TRBD2. This CDR3 contains 17 residues. With V trimmed by 0 bases and J by 5 bases, 11 bases remained unmatched. Germline values: CDR1 SGDLS, CDR2 YYNGEE. The CDR3 region is CASSVDRDSGINNEQFF. CDR3 bases: TGTGCCAGCAGCGTAGATCGAGACAGCGGGATTAACAATGAGCAGTTCTTC.

This clone was detected once. The V gene is TRBV9, the J gene TRBJ1-1, with 7 nucleotides matching TRBD1. After removal of 4 bases from V and 1 base from J, the junction contained 7 bases not matched to a gene. This CDR3 has 15 residues. The germline V gene encodes CDR1 SGDLS and CDR2 YYNGEE. CDR3: CASSPKGDRNTEAFF. The DNA for the CDR3 is TGTGCCAGCAGCCCAAAGGGGGACAGGAACACTGAAGCTTTCTTT.

This sequence joins TRBV6-6 and TRBJ1-3; a possible D gene is TRBD1 (5 bases). This CDR3 comprises 12 residues. Germline lookup yields CDR1 MNHNY and CDR2 SVGAGI (reference sequence). V lost 5 bases to trimming and J lost 10 bases, with 12 bases between them. The CDR3 loop reads CASSVPGVTIYF. DNA for the CDR3: TGTGCCAGCAGTGTCCCGGGGGTAACCATATATTTT.

V gene TRBV19 combines with J gene TRBJ2-1, with TRBD2 matching 7 bases. The germline CDR1 and CDR2 sequences are LNHDA and SQIVND (reference sequence). This CDR3 has 14 residues. Germline trimming cut 5 bases from V and 3 bases from J; bases unmatched to any gene: 4. This chain's CDR3 is CASSERGNYNEQFF. The CDR3 DNA reads TGTGCCAGTAGTGAGCGGGGAAACTACAATGAGCAGTTCTTC. Full variable domain (rest looked up from reference TRBV19 and TRBJ2-1): DGGITQSPKYLFRKEGQNVTLSCEQNLNHDAMYWYRQDPGQGLRLIYYSQIVNDFQKGDIAEGYSVSREKKESFPLTVTSAQKNPTAFYLCASSERGNYNEQFFGPGTRLTVL.

The chain carries TRBV5-4 and TRBJ2-7, with D maybe TRBD2 (6 bases). The CDR3 consists of 17 residues. V shed 4 bases and J shed 0 bases, with 20 bases lying between them. Germline lookup yields CDR1 SGHNT and CDR2 YYREEE (reference sequence). Here the CDR3 reads CASSPGGVSGNSYEQYF. CDR3 DNA sequence: TGTGCCAGCAGCCCGGGCGGGGTTAGCGGTAACTCCTACGAGCAGTACTTC.

J is TRBJ2-3 and V is TRBV10-3; 8 positions match TRBD1. Germline trimming cut 1 base from V and 1 base from J; bases unmatched to any gene: 7. The length of the CDR3 is 17 residues. CDR1 is ENHRY, CDR2 SYGVKD, per germline. In nucleotides, the CDR3 is TGTGCCATCAGTGAGTACCCCGGACAGGGAGGCACAGATACGCAGTATTTT. Translation gives CAISEYPGQGGTDTQYF.